This T cell receptor beta chain was obtained from a study of T cell repertoires in cytomegalovirus infection. Overall study context: Matching HLA type and CMV infection were both indicated by public TCR beta signatures. Broader study findings: CMV carriers with the relevant HLA were identified by cumulative public TCR beta family frequency. The study found HLA-C-restricted CMV-specific TCR beta clonotypes dominating the ex vivo response.

This clonotype turned up a few times. What it binds is unknown. One entry per CDR3 protein results from TCRdb running MiXCR on the reads. The table has around 180,000 distinct CDR3 sequences, approximately 30% seen once; the top ten hold approximately 30%. The CDR3 consists of 15 residues. CDR1 ENHRY and CDR2 SYGVKD come from the germline V gene. Trimming shortened V by 2 bases and J by 1 base, and 6 bases separated the two germline ends. Sequenced sample: PBMCs. The TCR was taken from a human donor in good health (CMV status not recorded). Some clones in this sample may be carry-over from other donors' samples. The rearrangement links TRBV10-3 to TRBJ2-6; no firm D call. The CDR3 region is CAISEEGSGANVLTF. As DNA, the CDR3 is TGTGCCATCAGTGAGGAAGGGTCTGGGGCCAACGTCCTGACTTTC.